Following are 8 T cell receptor beta chains from one sample sequenced in a study of OX40 agonist ivuxolimab in advanced cancers. Repertoires were generated with immunoSEQ multiplex PCR, while TCRdb's copy carries only in-frame clones and drops some. This table holds 45,000 to 60,000 clones, approximately 89% found once. The sample consisted of CD4+ or CD8+ T cells sorted from blood, taken in a trial of the OX40 agonist ivuxolimab. The receptors here all came from an adult with an advanced solid tumor such as melanoma, head and neck, liver or kidney cancer.

The J gene is TRBJ2-5, the V gene TRBV4-1, with D maybe TRBD2 (6 bases). Germline CDR1 and CDR2: MGHRA and YSYEKL. Deletions cut 5 bases from V and 2 bases from J, with 12 bases between. The CDR3 contains 14 residues. For the CDR3, the DNA is TGCGCCAGCAGCTACGTGGGAGGACAAGAGACCCAGTACTTC. Protein: CASSYVGGQETQYF.

The chain couples TRBV6-1 to TRBJ1-1; D possibly corresponds to TRBD1 (5 bases). Germline assignment: CDR1 MNHNS and CDR2 SASEGT. This CDR3 contains 13 residues. Deletions cut 6 bases from V and 1 base from J, with 9 bases between. The CDR3 DNA is TGTGCCAGCAGCCCTACAGGGAACACTGAAGCTTTCTTT. This translates into CASSPTGNTEAFF.

This sequence joins TRBV6-5 and TRBJ2-5; 7 bases map to TRBD1. The V gene's germline CDR1 is MNHEY and CDR2 SVGAGI. The junction had 3 bases not matched to a gene; V was cut back by 0 bases and J by 5 bases. The CDR3 is made up of 14 amino acids. The CDR3 here is CASSYSTGHETQYF. The CDR3 region has the DNA TGTGCCAGCAGTTACTCGACAGGGCACGAGACCCAGTACTTC.

This rearrangement joins TRBV19 to TRBJ2-1, with TRBD1 matching 9 bases. CDR1 and CDR2 (germline): LNHDA, SQIVND (reference sequence). Trimming removed 6 bases from V and 3 bases from J; junction bases left unmatched: 6. CDR3 length: 15 residues. Here the CDR3 reads CASSLQGAGYNEQFF. CDR3 DNA: TGTGCCAGTAGCTTACAGGGGGCTGGCTACAATGAGCAGTTCTTC.

V and J are TRBV7-9 and TRBJ2-2; no clear D gene. Trimming took off 0 bases at V and 6 bases at J, with 8 bases between the two ends. Germline values: CDR1 SEHNR, CDR2 FQNEAQ (reference sequence). The CDR3 totals 14 residues. CDR3 amino acids: CASSLAPNPGELFF. The CDR3 nucleotides read TGTGCCAGCAGCTTAGCACCCAACCCCGGGGAGCTGTTTTTT.

V gene TRBV6-5 combines with J gene TRBJ1-1, with D unresolved. The CDR3 has 11 residues. The V gene's germline CDR1 is MNHEY and CDR2 SVGAGI. Trimming stripped 2 bases from V and 5 bases from J, with 3 bases between. CDR3 loop: CASSYGTEAFF. For the CDR3, the DNA is TGTGCCAGCAGTTACGGGACTGAAGCTTTCTTT.

The rearrangement links TRBV29-1 to TRBJ1-2; TRBD1 agrees at 7 bases. CDR1 and CDR2 (germline): SQVTM, ANQGSEA. V was pared by 7 bases and J by 3 bases, with 8 bases of the junction left unmatched. The CDR3 has 13 amino acids. In DNA form, the CDR3 reads TGCAGCGCTACGACAGGGAGTGACTATGGCTACACCTTC. It specifies CSATTGSDYGYTF.

The chain employs TRBV10-3 and TRBJ2-1, with TRBD2 identical over 11 bases. The CDR3 consists of 14 residues. Germline trimming cut 6 bases from V and 10 bases from J; bases unmatched to any gene: 8. Germline-derived CDR1 and CDR2 are ENHRY and SYGVKD. The CDR3 DNA is TGTGCCATCAGCACGGGACTAGCGGAAGACGAGCAGTTCTTC. Translation gives CAISTGLAEDEQFF.